The 9 T cell receptor beta chains below come from one sample, sequenced in a study of shared T cell receptors in the human thymus. This table comes from immunoSEQ multiplex PCR, and its TCRdb copy is limited to in-frame clones, with some not included. Of 500,000 to 750,000 clones listed, over 75% are singletons. These data were also filed under a second study, of human thymus T cells.

The sample comprised thymocytes. These receptors were taken from a boy less than two years old with a congenital heart defect.

The chain links TRBV5-1 to TRBJ2-7; 10 bases match TRBD2. Trimming at V came to 1 base and at J to 5 bases, leaving 6 bases not matched to a gene. Germline V gene sequence: CDR1 SGHRS, CDR2 YFSETQ. There are 15 residues in the CDR3. The CDR3 sequence: CASSLTSGTPHEQYF. The CDR3 nucleotides are TGCGCCAGCAGCTTGACTAGCGGGACCCCTCACGAGCAGTACTTC.

The chain uses TRBV25-1 and TRBJ2-7; the match to TRBD2 covers 11 bases. With V trimmed by 4 bases and J by 3 bases, 5 bases remained unmatched. The germline V gene encodes CDR1 MGHDK and CDR2 SYGVNS. The CDR3 runs to 15 residues. The CDR3 loop reads CASSGRTSGLYEQYF. The DNA of the CDR3 is TGTGCCAGCAGTGGACGGACTAGCGGGCTCTACGAGCAGTACTTC.

This clone was recorded only once. The CDR3 loop reads CASSRLRARRLTSPTDTQYF. The CDR3 DNA is TGCGCCAGCAGCCGACTCCGGGCAAGACGGTTGACTAGTCCCACAGATACGCAGTATTTT. This sequence joins TRBV4-3 and TRBJ2-3, with D maybe TRBD2 (6 bases). The V end lost 4 bases, the J end lost 2 bases, and 28 bases lay between the germline ends. Looked up from germline, CDR1 is LGHNA and CDR2 is YSLEER. The CDR3 contains 20 residues.

The chain is built from TRBV4-3 and TRBJ2-1; 7 bases map to TRBD2. The CDR3 extends over 16 amino acids. V trimming: 4 bases; J trimming: 2 bases; junction bases outside the gene matches: 8. Germline V CDR1 and CDR2: LGHNA, YSLEER. In DNA, the CDR3 is TGCGCCAGCAGCCGGGTAAGCGGGATAACCTACAATGAGCAGTTCTTC. Translation gives CASSRVSGITYNEQFF.

The V gene is TRBV2, the J gene TRBJ2-1, with 9 bases matching TRBD2. After removal of 1 base from V and 6 bases from J, the junction contained 7 bases not matched to a gene. The CDR3 runs to 16 residues. Germline V lookup: CDR1 SNHLY, CDR2 FYNNEI. As DNA, the CDR3 is TGTGCCAGCAGTGAAGGCGGGAGGGCTCATCCCAATGAGCAGTTCTTC. Its protein is CASSEGGRAHPNEQFF.

V and J are TRBV29-1 and TRBJ2-3; perhaps TRBD1 as D (7 bases). The germline CDR1 and CDR2 sequences are SQVTM and ANQGSEA. V was shortened by 4 bases and J by 2 bases, with 19 bases between the two germline ends. This CDR3 is 16 amino acids long. CDR3 protein: CSVGDLTGTSTDTQYF. The CDR3 DNA is TGCAGCGTTGGGGACTTGACAGGGACCTCCACAGATACGCAGTATTTT.

In this sample, this clone turned up once. The rearrangement joins TRBV5-8 to TRBJ2-1; D is ambiguous. V shed 0 bases and J shed 7 bases, with 8 bases lying between them. This CDR3 contains 13 residues. CDR1 and CDR2 from the germline V gene are SGHTS and YDEGEE. CDR3 DNA sequence: TGTGCCAGCAGCTTGGCGCGAGCGAATGAGCAGTTCTTC. Translating gives CASSLARANEQFF.

The genes are TRBV27 and TRBJ2-5; D is undetermined. The end of the DNA is better explained by TRBJ2-7, so the J call may be wrong. In germline, CDR1 is MNHEY, CDR2 SMNVEV (reference sequence). The CDR3 loop spans 13 amino acids. CDR3: CASSLSKANEQYF. CDR3 nucleotide sequence: TGTGCCAGCAGTTTATCAAAAGCGAACGAGCAGTACTTC.

V and J are TRBV2 and TRBJ1-1, with 9 bases matching TRBD1. The junction had 18 bases not matched to a gene; V was cut back by 7 bases and J by 0 bases. The CDR3 extends over 19 amino acids. Germline assignment: CDR1 SNHLY and CDR2 FYNNEI. The CDR3 region is CASIGMMDRGQLMNTEAFF. CDR3 bases: TGTGCCAGCATAGGGATGATGGACAGGGGTCAACTCATGAACACTGAAGCTTTCTTT.